The 17 T cell receptor beta chains reported below all come from one sample, sequenced in a study of OX40 agonist ivuxolimab in advanced cancers. TCRdb's copy holds only in-frame clones and misses some; the assay was immunoSEQ multiplex PCR. The sample has about 64,000 clones, about nine tenths seen once. This sample comprised CD4+ or CD8+ T cells sorted from blood, obtained in a trial of the OX40 agonist ivuxolimab. The receptors originated from an adult with an advanced solid tumor such as melanoma, head and neck, liver or kidney cancer.

The V gene is TRBV29-1, the J gene TRBJ1-1; D is uncertain. The CDR3 runs 10 residues. The germline V and J ends were trimmed by 4 bases and 2 bases, with 2 bases remaining between them. Germline lookup yields CDR1 SQVTM and CDR2 ANQGSEA. This chain's CDR3 is CSVANTEAFF. The CDR3 coding sequence is TGCAGCGTTGCTAACACTGAAGCTTTCTTT.

V is TRBV5-6 and J is TRBJ1-5; D remains unclear. Germline V gives CDR1 SGHDT, CDR2 YYEEEE. V was cut by 0 bases and J by 5 bases, with 9 bases left in between. This CDR3 is 14 amino acids long. The CDR3 DNA follows: TGTGCCAGCAGCTTGGCCGGGGATCATCAGCCCCAGCATTTT. This gives the protein CASSLAGDHQPQHF.

This clone has a single count. The chain couples TRBV5-1 to TRBJ1-1; D is uncertain. The V gene lost 1 base and the J gene lost 1 base, with 5 bases spanning the gap. Germline assignment: CDR1 SGHRS and CDR2 YFSETQ. This CDR3 spans 13 amino acids. The CDR3 is CASSLQENTEAFF. Here the CDR3 DNA reads TGCGCCAGCAGCTTGCAGGAGAACACTGAAGCTTTCTTT.

The chain is built from TRBV2 and TRBJ1-1; a possible D gene is TRBD1 (6 bases). The length of the CDR3 is 16 residues. Germline assignment: CDR1 SNHLY and CDR2 FYNNEI. Between the trimmed V and J ends, which lost 3 bases and 6 bases, there was a span of 20 bases. The CDR3, as DNA: TGTGCCAGCAGTGAGTTATTCCGGACAGTCGTCGCTGAAGCTTTCTTT. Its protein product is CASSELFRTVVAEAFF.

The chain couples TRBV5-4 to TRBJ2-5, with 9 bases matching TRBD2. This CDR3 is 15 amino acids long. The junction had 5 bases not matched to a gene; V was cut back by 4 bases and J by 1 base. Germline CDR1 and CDR2: SGHNT and YYREEE (reference sequence). The CDR3 nucleotides are TGTGCCAGCAGCCAACGGACTAGCGCCCAAGAGACCCAGTACTTC. This translates into CASSQRTSAQETQYF.

This clone was seen only a few times. V usage is TRBV5-1 and J usage is TRBJ1-1; D unresolved. The CDR3 is made up of 13 amino acids. CDR1 SGHRS and CDR2 YFSETQ come from the germline V gene. V gave up 0 bases and J gave up 3 bases, with 6 bases separating them. The CDR3 nucleotides read TGCGCCAGCAGCTTGGAACAGTACACTGAAGCTTTCTTT. It codes for CASSLEQYTEAFF.

The chain couples TRBV20-1 to TRBJ2-2; D not certain. V was pared by 3 bases and J by 5 bases, with 4 bases between. Germline assignment: CDR1 DFQATT and CDR2 SNEGSKA (reference sequence). The CDR3 is made up of 11 amino acids. The CDR3: CSARGTGELFF. DNA of the CDR3: TGCAGTGCTAGGGGAACCGGGGAGCTGTTTTTT.

With respect to this clone: Other nucleotide sequences from this sample produce the same CDR3. This rearrangement joins TRBV6-6 to TRBJ1-3; TRBD1 is a possible D gene (5 bases). Germline V CDR1 and CDR2: MNHNY, SVGAGI (reference sequence). The CDR3 is 14 residues long. Trimming pared 2 bases from V and 1 base from J, leaving 6 bases between. The CDR3 protein is CASSYQGSGNTIYF. The CDR3 DNA reads TGTGCCAGCAGTTACCAGGGTTCTGGAAACACCATATATTTT.

The chain couples TRBV18 to TRBJ2-1; D ambiguous. CDR1 is KGHSH and CDR2 is LQKENI in the germline V gene. Trimming removed 3 bases at V and 6 bases at J, with 6 bases between. CDR3 length: 12 amino acids. The CDR3 DNA follows: TGTGCCAGCTCACCTTTCGGCAATGAGCAGTTCTTC. It specifies CASSPFGNEQFF.

This clone showed up just once. The V call is TRBV10-3, the J call TRBJ1-5; D not certain. The length of the CDR3 is 13 residues. CDR1 ENHRY and CDR2 SYGVKD come from the germline V gene. The ends were cut back, 7 bases at V and 3 bases at J, with 10 bases in the middle. The CDR3 DNA reads TGTGCCATCAATCAAGGTTCCAATCAGCCCCAGCATTTT. Translation: CAINQGSNQPQHF.

The genes are TRBV7-9 and TRBJ2-5; D possibly corresponds to TRBD1 (6 bases). TRBJ2-7 explains the end of the DNA better; the J call may be wrong. The length of the CDR3 is 16 residues. Germline-derived CDR1 and CDR2 are SEHNR and FQNEAQ (reference sequence). The CDR3 coding sequence is TGTGCCAGCAGCCGGGTGCCTCAGGGGACCTCCTACGAGCAGTACTTC. Its protein is CASSRVPQGTSYEQYF.

In its sample, this clone was seen a few times. This chain connects TRBV15 to TRBJ2-4; 8 nucleotides line up with TRBD2. CDR1 is LNHNV, CDR2 YYDKDF, per germline (reference sequence). V lost 3 bases to trimming and J lost 2 bases; unmatched junction nucleotides: 6. The CDR3 is 16 amino acids. The CDR3 loop reads CATSRGAGETKNIQYF. As DNA, the CDR3 is TGTGCCACCAGCAGGGGAGCGGGAGAGACCAAAAACATTCAGTACTTC.

The V call is TRBV7-9, the J call TRBJ2-2; 8 nucleotides line up with TRBD1. The trim removed 6 bases at V and 5 bases at J, leaving 5 bases unmatched. The CDR3 loop spans 14 amino acids. CDR1 is SEHNR and CDR2 is FQNEAQ in the germline V gene (reference sequence). Written as DNA, the CDR3 is TGTGCCAGCAGGAGCACAGGGGGTACCGGGGAGCTGTTTTTT. Protein product: CASRSTGGTGELFF.

The genes are TRBV18 and TRBJ1-1; D gene uncertain. CDR3 length equals 13 residues. Germline V lookup: CDR1 KGHSH, CDR2 LQKENI. V was cut by 1 base and J by 1 base, with 4 bases left in between. The CDR3 loop reads CASSPRRNTEAFF. CDR3 in DNA: TGTGCCAGCTCACCACGGCGGAACACTGAAGCTTTCTTT. The full variable domain, in which reference TRBV18 and TRBJ1-1 provide the parts outside the CDR3, is NAGVMQNPRHLVRRRGQEARLRCSPMKGHSHVYWYRQLPEEGLKFMVYLQKENIIDESGMPKERFSAEFPKEGPSILRIQQVVRGDSAAYFCASSPRRNTEAFFGQGTRLTVV.

Details on this clone: The junction and the germline gene differ at one end; a read error may be behind it. The genes are TRBV7-3 and TRBJ2-1; 10 nucleotides match TRBD2. The V gene's germline CDR1 is SGHTA and CDR2 FQGTGA. This CDR3 contains 14 residues. CDR3 amino acids: CASSPGLAEERWVF. CDR3 nucleotide sequence: TGTGCCAGCAGCCCTGGACTAGCGGAGGAACGTTGGGTCTTC.

The rearrangement links TRBV30 to TRBJ2-7; perhaps D is TRBD1 or TRBD2 (6 bases each). Germline V gene data show CDR1 as GTSNPN and CDR2 as SVGIG (reference sequence). The V gene lost 5 bases and the J gene lost 3 bases, with 17 bases spanning the gap. The CDR3 totals 14 residues. CDR3 region: CAWAGGGINYEQYF. In DNA form, the CDR3 reads TGTGCCTGGGCAGGAGGGGGGATTAACTACGAGCAGTACTTC.

This CDR3 is CASSPTGFNEQYF. For the CDR3, the DNA is TGTGCCAGCTCACCGACAGGGTTCAACGAGCAGTACTTC. V gene TRBV18 combines with J gene TRBJ2-7; TRBD1 aligns across 7 bases. The CDR3 runs to 13 residues. The V gene's germline CDR1 is KGHSH and CDR2 LQKENI. The V segment lost 3 bases and the J segment 5 bases; nucleotides outside the gene matches: 4.